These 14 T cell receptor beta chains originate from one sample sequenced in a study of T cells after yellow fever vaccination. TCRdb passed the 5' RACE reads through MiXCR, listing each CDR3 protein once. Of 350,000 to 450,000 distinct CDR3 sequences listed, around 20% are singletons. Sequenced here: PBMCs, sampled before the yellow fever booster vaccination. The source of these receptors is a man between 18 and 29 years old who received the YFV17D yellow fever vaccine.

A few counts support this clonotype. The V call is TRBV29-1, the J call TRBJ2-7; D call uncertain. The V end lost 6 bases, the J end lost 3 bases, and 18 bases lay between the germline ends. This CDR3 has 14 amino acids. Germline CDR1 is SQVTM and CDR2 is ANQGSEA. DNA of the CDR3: TGCAGCGTAACCAACCAAAGAGGATACTACGAGCAGTACTTC. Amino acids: CSVTNQRGYYEQYF.

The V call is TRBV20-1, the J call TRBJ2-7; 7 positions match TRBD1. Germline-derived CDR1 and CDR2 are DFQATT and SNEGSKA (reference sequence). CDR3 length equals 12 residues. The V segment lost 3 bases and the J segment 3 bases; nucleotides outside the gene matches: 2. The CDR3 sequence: CSARGQNYEQYF. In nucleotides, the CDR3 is TGCAGTGCTAGGGGACAGAACTACGAGCAGTACTTC.

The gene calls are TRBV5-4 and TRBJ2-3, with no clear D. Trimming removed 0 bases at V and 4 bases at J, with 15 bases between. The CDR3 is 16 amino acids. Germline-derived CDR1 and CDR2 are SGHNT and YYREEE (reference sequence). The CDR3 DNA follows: TGTGCCAGCAGCTTGGTCCTAGGCGTCCCCGCAGATACGCAGTATTTT. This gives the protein CASSLVLGVPADTQYF. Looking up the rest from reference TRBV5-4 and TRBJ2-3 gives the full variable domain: ETGVTQSPTHLIKTRGQQVTLRCSSQSGHNTVSWYQQALGQGPQFIFQYYREEENGRGNFPPRFSGLQFPNYSSELNVNALELDDSALYLCASSLVLGVPADTQYFGPGTRLTVL.

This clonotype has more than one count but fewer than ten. CDR3 bases: TGTGCCAGTAGTACACCCTCCAGGGGGCAAAACTATGGCTACACCTTC. Amino acids: CASSTPSRGQNYGYTF. The chain employs TRBV19 and TRBJ1-2; 8 bases map to TRBD1. Germline V gives CDR1 LNHDA, CDR2 SQIVND (reference sequence). J was trimmed by 2 bases and V by 4 bases; bases with no gene match: 9. This CDR3 is 16 amino acids long.

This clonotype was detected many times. CDR3 amino acids: CASSETGYYGYTF. As DNA, the CDR3 is TGTGCCAGCAGTGAGACAGGGTACTATGGCTACACCTTC. This chain links TRBV7-2 with TRBJ1-2; 7 positions agree with TRBD1. Losses at the gene ends were 6 bases for V and 3 bases for J; bases not matched to a gene: 4. Germline lookup yields CDR1 SGHTA and CDR2 FQGNSA. The CDR3 contains 13 residues.

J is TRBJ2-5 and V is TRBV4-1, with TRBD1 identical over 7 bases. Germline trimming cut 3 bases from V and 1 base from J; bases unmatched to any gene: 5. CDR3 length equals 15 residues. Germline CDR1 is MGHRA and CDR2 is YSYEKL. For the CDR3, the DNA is TGCGCCAGCAGCCAGTCGGGACAGATCCAAGAGACCCAGTACTTC. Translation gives CASSQSGQIQETQYF.

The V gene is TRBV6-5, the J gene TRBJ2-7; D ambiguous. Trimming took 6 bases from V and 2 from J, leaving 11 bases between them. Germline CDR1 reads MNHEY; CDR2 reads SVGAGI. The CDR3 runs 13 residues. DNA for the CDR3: TGTGCCAGCAGGTCCCAAGCAGCCTACGAGCAGTACTTC. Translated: CASRSQAAYEQYF.

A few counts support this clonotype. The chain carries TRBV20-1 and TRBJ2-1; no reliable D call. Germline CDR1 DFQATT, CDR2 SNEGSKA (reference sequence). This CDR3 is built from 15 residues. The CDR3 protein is CSPLGGLSSYNEQFF. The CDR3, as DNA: TGCAGCCCACTCGGTGGCCTTAGCTCCTACAATGAGCAGTTCTTC.

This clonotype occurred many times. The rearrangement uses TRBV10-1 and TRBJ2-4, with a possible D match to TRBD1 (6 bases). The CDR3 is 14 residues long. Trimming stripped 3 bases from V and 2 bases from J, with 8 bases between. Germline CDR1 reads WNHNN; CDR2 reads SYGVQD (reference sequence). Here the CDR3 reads CASSDRGSKNIQYF. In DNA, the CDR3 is TGCGCCAGCAGTGACAGGGGATCCAAAAACATTCAGTACTTC.

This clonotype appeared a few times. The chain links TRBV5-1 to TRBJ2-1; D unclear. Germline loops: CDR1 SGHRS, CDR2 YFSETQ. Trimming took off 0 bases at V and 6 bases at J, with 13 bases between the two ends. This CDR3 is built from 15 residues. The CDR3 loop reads CASSLARINLNEQFF. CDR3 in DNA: TGCGCCAGCAGCTTGGCCAGGATAAACCTCAATGAGCAGTTCTTC.

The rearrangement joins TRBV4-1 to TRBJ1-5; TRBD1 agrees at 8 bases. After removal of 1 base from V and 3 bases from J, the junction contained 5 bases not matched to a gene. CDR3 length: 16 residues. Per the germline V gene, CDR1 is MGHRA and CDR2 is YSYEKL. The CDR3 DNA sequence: TGCGCCAGCAGCCAAGCCGAGACAGGGGCCAATCAGCCCCAGCATTTT. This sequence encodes CASSQAETGANQPQHF.

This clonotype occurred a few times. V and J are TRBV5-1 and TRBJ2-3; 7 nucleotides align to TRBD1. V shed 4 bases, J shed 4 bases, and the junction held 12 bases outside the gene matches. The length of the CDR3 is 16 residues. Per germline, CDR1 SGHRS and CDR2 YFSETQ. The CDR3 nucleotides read TGCGCCAGCAGCAGGGGACAGCGAGGGTCCGCAGATACGCAGTATTTT. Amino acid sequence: CASSRGQRGSADTQYF.

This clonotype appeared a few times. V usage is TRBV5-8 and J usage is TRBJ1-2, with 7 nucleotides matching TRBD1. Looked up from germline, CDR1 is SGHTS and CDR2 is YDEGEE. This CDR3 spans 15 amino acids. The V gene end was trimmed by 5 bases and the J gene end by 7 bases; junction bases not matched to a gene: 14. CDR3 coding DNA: TGTGCCAGCAGGCGATATACAGGGGAGGTACTTGGCTACACCTTC. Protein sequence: CASRRYTGEVLGYTF.

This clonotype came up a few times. The CDR3 DNA follows: TGCGCCAGCAGACCCACTTACGTGCGGGAGGCCAAAAACATTCAGTACTTC. Protein: CASRPTYVREAKNIQYF. The chain links TRBV4-1 to TRBJ2-4; 7 nucleotides agree with TRBD2. CDR1 is MGHRA, CDR2 YSYEKL, per germline. Trimming cost V 6 bases and J 1 base; bases outside gene matches: 12. CDR3 size: 17 residues.